The 13 T cell receptor beta chains given below trace back to one sample, sequenced in a study of regulatory T cells in long-lasting Graves disease. Arm-PCR of CDR3 regions with iRepertoire HTBI primers generated TCR beta libraries. TCRdb called the multiplex PCR reads again in MiXCR, with one record for every CDR3 protein. Of under 700,000 distinct CDR3 sequences in the sample, 15% to 20% were seen once. Time point noted: newly diagnosed GD, antithyroid drugs for less than 3 months. The TCR library was made from RNA that had been extracted from PBMCs in TRIzol. A further study also used this sample, focusing on T cells in Graves' hyperthyroidism and ophthalmopathy.

The source material was peripheral blood mononuclear cells (PBMCs), sampled at new diagnosis, from a patient treated with antithyroid drugs. The receptors stem from a woman aged 40-60 years with Graves disease.

This clonotype showed up just a few times. The chain has TRBV7-8 and TRBJ1-2; TRBD1 aligns across 8 bases. V was pared by 4 bases and J by 5 bases, with 18 bases of the junction left unmatched. CDR3 length equals 18 residues. CDR1 and CDR2 (germline): SGHVS, FQNEAQ. CDR3 in amino acids: CASSSTLNLPGGFYGYTF. The CDR3 nucleotides are TGTGCCAGCAGCTCGACTCTCAATCTCCCAGGGGGCTTTTATGGCTACACCTTC.

This clonotype has more than one count but fewer than ten. This chain connects TRBV11-2 to TRBJ2-1; no clear D. Trimming stripped 6 bases from V and 5 bases from J, with 11 bases between. CDR1 and CDR2 from the germline V gene are SGHAT and FQNNGV. The CDR3 is made up of 13 amino acids. CDR3 amino acids: CASSYADNNEQFF. The CDR3 region has the DNA TGTGCCAGCAGTTACGCCGACAACAATGAGCAGTTCTTC.

This clonotype was counted between two and nine times. The chain links TRBV29-1 to TRBJ1-1; D unclear. The CDR3 extends over 14 amino acids. Trimming took 0 bases from V and 3 from J, leaving 11 bases between them. Per the germline V gene, CDR1 is SQVTM and CDR2 is ANQGSEA. The CDR3 spells CSVEDPVTHTEAFF. CDR3 in DNA: TGCAGCGTTGAAGATCCCGTCACACACACTGAAGCTTTCTTT.

Note on this clonotype: A much larger clone differs by one base, so this may be a read error. This sequence joins TRBV2 and TRBJ2-7; TRBD2 might be the D (6 bases). Deletions cut 6 bases from V and 0 bases from J, with 12 bases between. This CDR3 region has 14 residues. CDR1 and CDR2 (germline): SNHLY, FYNNEI. Written as DNA, the CDR3 is TGTGCCAGCAGCGCGGGACGGGGCTCCTACGAGCAGTACTTC. Translation gives CASSAGRGSYEQYF.

This sequence joins TRBV20-1 and TRBJ1-5; possible D gene TRBD1, 5 bases. V was shortened by 6 bases and J by 4 bases, with 16 bases between the two germline ends. The germline V gene encodes CDR1 DFQATT and CDR2 SNEGSKA (reference sequence). The CDR3 covers 14 residues. The CDR3 nucleotides are TGCAGTGCCCTGTCCGGGACCATAAATCAGCCCCAGCATTTT. As protein: CSALSGTINQPQHF.

The sample holds a few counts of this clonotype. At one end the junction does not follow the germline gene, possibly because of a read error. The CDR3, as DNA: TGTGCCAGCAGCGAAGAGGAAACCGGGGAGCTGTTTTTT. This sequence encodes CASSEEETGELFF. The chain couples TRBV3-1 to TRBJ2-2; D not certain. Germline V gene data show CDR1 as LGHDT and CDR2 as YNNKEL (reference sequence). The CDR3 is 13 amino acids. The whole variable domain, remainder taken from reference TRBV3-1 and TRBJ2-2, is DTAVSQTPKYLVTQMGNDKSIKCEQNLGHDTMYWYKQDSKKFLKIMFSYNNKELIINETVPNRFSPKSPDKAHLNLHINSLELGDSAVYFCASSEEETGELFFGEGSRLTVL.

The table lists this clonotype with many counts. The V and J genes are TRBV7-9 and TRBJ2-3, with TRBD2 matching 8 bases. The CDR3 loop spans 13 amino acids. V shed 8 bases and J 1 base; nucleotides not matched to a gene: 2. The germline V gene encodes CDR1 SEHNR and CDR2 FQNEAQ (reference sequence). The CDR3 region is CASRREGTDTQYF. The CDR3, as DNA: TGTGCCAGCCGGCGGGAGGGCACAGATACGCAGTATTTT.

The chain employs TRBV25-1 and TRBJ1-6, with 7 bases matching TRBD1. The CDR3 is 13 residues long. The germline CDR1 and CDR2 sequences are MGHDK and SYGVNS. The ends lost 4 bases at V and 10 bases at J; junction bases unmatched: 4. The chain's CDR3 is CASSAYRGSPLHF. In DNA, the CDR3 is TGTGCCAGCAGTGCCTACAGGGGATCACCCCTCCACTTT. Full variable domain (rest looked up from reference TRBV25-1 and TRBJ1-6): EADIYQTPRYLVIGTGKKITLECSQTMGHDKMYWYQQDPGMELHLIHYSYGVNSTEKGDLSSESTVSRIRTEHFPLTLESARPSHTSQYLCASSAYRGSPLHFGNGTRLTVT.

This clonotype was detected many times. The rearrangement links TRBV3-1 to TRBJ1-1, with D tentatively TRBD1 (5 bases). Germline loops: CDR1 LGHDT, CDR2 YNNKEL (reference sequence). Trimming took off 2 bases at V and 7 bases at J, with 11 bases between the two ends. This CDR3 comprises 13 residues. As DNA, the CDR3 is TGTGCCAGCAGCCAAATCGGGGCTCATGAAGCTTTCTTT. It translates to CASSQIGAHEAFF.

This clonotype was seen a few times. The CDR3 loop reads CASSFASGGPISYEQYF. The CDR3 DNA follows: TGTGCCAGCAGTTTTGCTAGCGGGGGGCCCATCTCCTACGAGCAGTACTTC. The chain combines TRBV27 with TRBJ2-7; TRBD2 matches 11 bases. The CDR3 sequence is 17 residues long. The trim removed 3 bases at V and 0 bases at J, leaving 7 bases unmatched. Germline values: CDR1 MNHEY, CDR2 SMNVEV (reference sequence).

V is TRBV20-1 and J is TRBJ1-1; D perhaps matches TRBD1 (5 bases). Between the trimmed V and J ends, which lost 3 bases and 5 bases, there was a span of 19 bases. Germline CDR1 DFQATT, CDR2 SNEGSKA (reference sequence). The CDR3 has 15 amino acids. The CDR3 sequence is CSASYPGRGVTEAFF. The CDR3 DNA reads TGCAGTGCTAGTTACCCGGGACGGGGGGTAACTGAAGCTTTCTTT.

To note about this clonotype: With a much larger clone just one base away, this may be a read error. The chain joins TRBV7-2 to TRBJ2-1; D remains unclear. Trimming shortened V by 8 bases and J by 6 bases, and 14 bases separated the two germline ends. Germline CDR1 and CDR2: SGHTA and FQGNSA. CDR3 length: 13 amino acids. CDR3: CASHGLAVNEQFF. CDR3 bases: TGTGCCAGCCATGGATTGGCGGTCAATGAGCAGTTCTTC.

This clonotype was observed at least ten times. The chain recombines TRBV7-3 with TRBJ2-3; TRBD2 aligns across 8 bases. Germline lookup yields CDR1 SGHTA and CDR2 FQGTGA. This CDR3 region has 17 residues. V lost 6 bases and J lost 0; bases outside the gene matches: 11. CDR3 nucleotides: TGTGCCAGCAGTATGCCGGGGGGGTCCCGGAGCACAGATACGCAGTATTTT. The encoded protein is CASSMPGGSRSTDTQYF.